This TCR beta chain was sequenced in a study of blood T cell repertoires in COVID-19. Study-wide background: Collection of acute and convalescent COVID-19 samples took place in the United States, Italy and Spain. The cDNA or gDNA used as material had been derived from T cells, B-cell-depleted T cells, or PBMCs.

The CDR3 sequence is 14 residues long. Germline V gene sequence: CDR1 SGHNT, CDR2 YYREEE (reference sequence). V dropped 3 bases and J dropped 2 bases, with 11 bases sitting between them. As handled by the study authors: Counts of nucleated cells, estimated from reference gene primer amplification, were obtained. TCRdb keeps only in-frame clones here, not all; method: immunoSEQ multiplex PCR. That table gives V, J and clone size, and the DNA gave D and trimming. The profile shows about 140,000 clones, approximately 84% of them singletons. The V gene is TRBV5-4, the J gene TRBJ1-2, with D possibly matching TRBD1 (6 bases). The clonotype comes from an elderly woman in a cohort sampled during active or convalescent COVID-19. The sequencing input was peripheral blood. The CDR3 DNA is TGTGCCAGCAGCTCGCAACAGGGAAACTATGGCTACACCTTC. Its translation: CASSSQQGNYGYTF.